This TCR beta chain stems from a study of cytomegalovirus exposure and HLA in healthy donors. The PCR employed 60 Vbeta primers together with 13 Jbeta primers. Sequencing used immunoSEQ multiplex PCR; TCRdb keeps in-frame clones, though not all of them. Of 120,000 to 150,000 clones detected, approximately 65% appear once; the ten largest clones hold 5.5% to 7.5%. This CDR3 contains 14 residues. The V segment lost 3 bases and the J segment 6 bases; nucleotides outside the gene matches: 4. CDR1 is MDHEN, CDR2 SYDVKM, per germline. This clonotype originated in a woman aged 60-70 years in good health and CMV-seronegative. The genes are TRBV28 and TRBJ2-2; TRBD2 agrees at 7 bases. Sequenced material: PBMCs. Here the CDR3 reads CASSLGLAAGELFF. The CDR3 nucleotides read TGTGCCAGCAGTTTGGGTCTAGCGGCCGGGGAGCTGTTTTTT.